This entry lists 9 T cell receptor beta chains sequenced from one sample in a study of vaccination effects on CD4 cells after COVID-19. The protocol was immunoSEQ multiplex PCR, while the TCRdb copy is restricted to in-frame clones and leaves out a portion. The table includes fewer than 85,000 clones, around 74% detected once. The authors isolated CD4+ T cells after around nine days of culture. All participants had two doses of either the BNT162b2 or mRNA-1273 vaccine. Their recognized antigens are unknown. The sample in question was CD4+ T cells from PBMCs cultured without peptide, obtained after COVID-19 vaccination. The receptors were sampled from a human donor who received a COVID-19 vaccine.

The rearrangement joins TRBV9 to TRBJ1-4; possibly TRBD1 for D (6 bases). Trimming removed 4 bases at V and 7 bases at J, with 20 bases between. CDR1 and CDR2 from the germline V gene are SGDLS and YYNGEE. This CDR3 contains 16 residues. CDR3 DNA sequence: TGTGCCAGCAGCCCTACAGGGTACAGGGAAGGTGAAAAACTGTTTTTT. Amino acid sequence: CASSPTGYREGEKLFF.

The rearrangement joins TRBV18 to TRBJ1-4, with no clear D. The CDR3 contains 13 residues. Germline CDR1 is KGHSH and CDR2 is LQKENI. The V end lost 3 bases, the J end lost 5 bases, and 7 bases lay between the germline ends. CDR3 residues: CASSPSGNEKLFF. The CDR3 DNA reads as TGTGCCAGCTCACCTTCGGGGAATGAAAAACTGTTTTTT.

The V gene is TRBV5-1, the J gene TRBJ2-7; D possibly corresponds to TRBD2 (5 bases). V was cut by 3 bases and J by 4 bases, with 17 bases left in between. The CDR3 extends over 15 amino acids. Germline V gives CDR1 SGHRS, CDR2 YFSETQ. The CDR3 here is CASSSDGSNQYEQYV. CDR3 in DNA: TGCGCCAGCAGCTCCGATGGGAGCAACCAATACGAGCAGTACGTC.

This sequence joins TRBV24-1 and TRBJ2-3, with 8 bases fitting TRBD2. This CDR3 has 15 amino acids. Germline V gene data show CDR1 as KGHDR and CDR2 as SFDVKD. V was clipped by 3 bases and J by 6 bases; unmatched bases: 7. CDR3 sequence: CATSDASGSADTQYF. DNA for the CDR3: TGTGCCACCAGTGATGCTAGCGGGTCGGCGGATACGCAGTATTTT.

This chain joins TRBV11-3 and TRBJ2-1; possible D gene TRBD2, 6 bases. Trimming took off 1 base at V and 5 bases at J, with 12 bases between the two ends. CDR1 and CDR2 from the germline V gene are SGHNT and YENEEA. CDR3 length: 15 residues. The CDR3 DNA reads as TGTGCCAGCAGCTTAGGCGCCGGGAGAAACAATGAGCAGTTCTTC. Translating gives CASSLGAGRNNEQFF. The full variable domain, in which reference TRBV11-3 and TRBJ2-1 provide the parts outside the CDR3, is EAGVVQSPRYKIIEKKQPVAFWCNPISGHNTLYWYLQNLGQGPELLIRYENEEAVDDSQLPKDRFSAERLKGVDSTLKIQPAELGDSAVYLCASSLGAGRNNEQFFGPGTRLTVL.

V gene TRBV5-1 combines with J gene TRBJ1-1; D is uncertain. The ends were cut back, 0 bases at V and 3 bases at J, with 9 bases in the middle. From germline, CDR1 is SGHRS and CDR2 YFSETQ. The CDR3 sequence is 14 residues long. The CDR3 reads CASSLEGRYTEAFF. CDR3 sequence (DNA): TGCGCCAGCAGCTTGGAGGGAAGATACACTGAAGCTTTCTTT.

The chain joins TRBV19 to TRBJ2-3, with no clear D. Germline assignment: CDR1 LNHDA and CDR2 SQIVND (reference sequence). The CDR3 has 13 amino acids. Trimming removed 6 bases from V and 0 bases from J, with 7 bases in between. CDR3 protein: CASRGVSTDTQYF. CDR3 nucleotide sequence: TGTGCCAGTAGAGGCGTTAGCACAGATACGCAGTATTTT.

The genes are TRBV12-3 or TRBV12-4 and TRBJ2-3; TRBD2 matches 8 bases. V lost 5 bases and J lost 5; bases outside the gene matches: 3. The CDR3 consists of 13 residues. The CDR3 DNA follows: TGTGCCAGCAGTGGACTAGCAAGAGATACGCAGTATTTT. It translates to CASSGLARDTQYF.

This chain uses TRBV4-3 with TRBJ1-2, with D unclear. The V gene lost 0 bases and the J gene lost 1 base, with 6 bases spanning the gap. The CDR3 extends over 14 amino acids. The V gene's germline CDR1 is LGHNA and CDR2 YSLEER. Here the CDR3 reads CASSQESGNYGYTF. The CDR3 DNA is TGCGCCAGCAGCCAAGAATCCGGTAACTATGGCTACACCTTC.